This TCR beta chain was retrieved from a study of blood T cell repertoires in COVID-19. Study information: T cells, B-cell-depleted T cells, or PBMCs supplied cDNA or gDNA.

Enrollment of patients from Seattle took place during active infection, with longitudinal follow-up. The germline gives CDR1 ENHRY, CDR2 SYGVKD. Trimming at V came to 8 bases and at J to 5 bases, leaving 5 bases not matched to a gene. The CDR3 consists of 13 residues. The repertoire was sequenced with immunoSEQ multiplex PCR; TCRdb's copy has only in-frame clones and lacks some. The repertoire holds approximately 330,000 clones, almost 90% seen once, with roughly 1% in the top ten. The sample taken for sequencing was peripheral blood. The sequence derives from a woman in her thirties or forties with COVID-19, enrolled during active disease. The V and J genes are TRBV10-3 and TRBJ1-5; TRBD1 agrees at 8 bases. The CDR3 DNA reads TGTGCCATCCAGGGGGCGGCCTATCAGCCCCAGCATTTT. It specifies CAIQGAAYQPQHF.